This TCR beta chain was obtained from a study of technical replicates of blood from several donors. Profiling relied on immunoSEQ multiplex PCR, and the TCRdb table lists in-frame clones only, not all of them. The top ten clones hold roughly 4.8% of a sample with about 62,000 clones, more than 75% of them seen once. This CDR3 contains 15 residues. Germline assignment: CDR1 SEHNR and CDR2 FQNEAQ (reference sequence). V dropped 6 bases and J dropped 4 bases, with 16 bases sitting between them. The sequence was collected from a human donor in good health. Some clones in this sample may be carry-over from other donors' samples. The specimen sequenced was PBMCs. The chain recombines TRBV7-9 with TRBJ1-3, with D unresolved. For the CDR3, the DNA is TGTGCCAGCAGATCCGACAAGGCCCTAGGAAACACCATATATTTT. Its translation: CASRSDKALGNTIYF.